This T cell receptor (beta chain) was retrieved from a study of T cell clones after liver transplantation. For the study at large: In this trial, immunosuppression withdrawal was attempted within 2 years of liver transplant. TCRbeta sequencing after a pre-transplant mixed lymphocyte reaction identified graft-donor-reactive clones, later tracked in post-transplant blood. Tolerant meant at least one year fully off immunosuppression without liver enzymes above twice normal.

V shed 1 base and J shed 2 bases, with 14 bases lying between them. The CDR3 sequence is 16 residues long. Germline V gene data show CDR1 as MGHRA and CDR2 as YSYEKL. The data were produced by immunoSEQ multiplex PCR, yet TCRdb's version contains in-frame clones alone and is incomplete. Of tens of thousands of clones detected, less than 75% appear once; the ten largest clones hold around 9.1%. This chain links TRBV4-1 with TRBJ1-2; weak D call: TRBD1 (5 bases). The sequences come from CD4+ T cells from blood, collected at the 22-month timepoint. This receptor was taken from a human patient who received a liver transplant. The graft donor may account for some of the T cells. The CDR3 reads CASSQALRDGNYGYTF. DNA for the CDR3: TGCGCCAGCAGCCAAGCGCTTCGGGACGGAAACTATGGCTACACCTTC.